A selection of T cell receptor beta chains follows, all from one sample in a study of cytomegalovirus exposure and HLA in healthy donors. Method: immunoSEQ multiplex PCR; TCRdb's copy keeps in-frame clones and lacks some. Among about 110,000 clones, approximately 15% were seen once, and the ten largest hold about 2%. Sequencing was carried out using PBMCs. The receptors shown here come from a woman between 18 and 29 years old in good health and CMV-seronegative. Both conserved end residues are part of each CDR3. A D gene is named only where the DNA matches it firmly. Some rows mark clone size as missing; the rest say once, few, many or name a class of expanded clone.

j_call: TRBJ1-2; v_call: TRBV7-2; clone_size: .; d_call: .; cdr3_nt: TGTGCCAGCAGCTTAGTCGCAGGGATATCGAACTATGGCTACACCTTC; cdr3_aa: CASSLVAGISNYGYTF
j_call: TRBJ2-7; v_call: TRBV11-2; clone_size: few; d_call: .; cdr3_nt: TGTGCCAGCAGCCCCCGGAGTGCAGGGGGGTACGAGCAGTACTTC; cdr3_aa: CASSPRSAGGYEQYF
j_call: TRBJ2-5; v_call: TRBV14; clone_size: once; d_call: .; cdr3_nt: TGTGCCAGCAGCCAAGAGCGGAGGGAGGAGACCCAGTACTTC; cdr3_aa: CASSQERREETQYF
j_call: TRBJ2-4; v_call: TRBV30; clone_size: few; d_call: TRBD1; cdr3_nt: TGTGCCTGGAGTGGACAGGGCGACATTCAGTACTTC; cdr3_aa: CAWSGQGDIQYF
j_call: TRBJ1-5; v_call: TRBV2; clone_size: .; d_call: .; cdr3_nt: TGTGCCAGCAGTGCTACAGGGAGAGATCAGCCCCAGCATTTT; cdr3_aa: CASSATGRDQPQHF
j_call: TRBJ2-1; v_call: TRBV28; clone_size: .; d_call: .; cdr3_nt: TGTGCCACCGTGGGCCCAGCGGGTCGCTCCTACAATGAGCAGTTCTTC; cdr3_aa: CATVGPAGRSYNEQFF
j_call: TRBJ1-3; v_call: TRBV4-3; clone_size: once; d_call: .; cdr3_nt: TGCGCCAGCAGCCAAGATCGGTATTCTGGAAACACCATATATTTT; cdr3_aa: CASSQDRYSGNTIYF
j_call: TRBJ2-5; v_call: TRBV6-6; clone_size: few; d_call: .; cdr3_nt: TGTGCCAGCAGTTACGGGCTAACGGAGACCCAGTACTTC; cdr3_aa: CASSYGLTETQYF
j_call: TRBJ1-5; v_call: TRBV6-5; clone_size: few; d_call: .; cdr3_nt: TGTGCCAGCAGTTACTCGGGGGGGGGAGGTCAGCCCCAGCATTTT; cdr3_aa: CASSYSGGGGQPQHF
j_call: TRBJ2-7; v_call: TRBV6-5; clone_size: few; d_call: TRBD2; cdr3_nt: TGTGCCAGCAGTCCTCGGACTAGATTCCCCGAGCAGTACTTC; cdr3_aa: CASSPRTRFPEQYF
j_call: TRBJ2-1; v_call: TRBV2; clone_size: many; d_call: TRBD2; cdr3_nt: TGTGCCAGTAGAGGACTAGCGGGAGACTTTGAGCAGTTCTTC; cdr3_aa: CASRGLAGDFEQFF
j_call: TRBJ2-7; v_call: TRBV28; clone_size: few; d_call: .; cdr3_nt: TGTGCCAGCAGGCCCGCCCTGGGGGAGGAGTACTTC; cdr3_aa: CASRPALGEEYF
j_call: TRBJ1-5; v_call: TRBV7-2; clone_size: few; d_call: TRBD1; cdr3_nt: TGTGCCAGCAGCTTAGAAGGGACAGTCAATCAGCCCCAGCATTTT; cdr3_aa: CASSLEGTVNQPQHF
j_call: TRBJ1-1; v_call: TRBV6-5; clone_size: few; d_call: .; cdr3_nt: TGTGCCACCGTTCAGGGAGGGGGGATTACTGAAGCTTTCTTT; cdr3_aa: CATVQGGGITEAFF
j_call: TRBJ2-7; v_call: TRBV6-6; clone_size: .; d_call: TRBD1; cdr3_nt: TGTGCCAGCAGTCACGGGAGGACAGGGGAGATCGGCGAGCAGTACTTC; cdr3_aa: CASSHGRTGEIGEQYF
j_call: TRBJ1-1; v_call: TRBV5-1; clone_size: .; d_call: TRBD1; cdr3_nt: TGCGCCAGCAGCTTGGAGGGGGCCCGCAGGGGCACTGAAGCTTTCTTT; cdr3_aa: CASSLEGARRGTEAFF
j_call: TRBJ2-2; v_call: TRBV7-3; clone_size: few; d_call: .; cdr3_nt: TGTGCCACCCCCTCTCTGGGGGCACCGAACACCGGGGAGCTGTTTTTT; cdr3_aa: CATPSLGAPNTGELFF
j_call: TRBJ2-5; v_call: TRBV5-1; clone_size: .; d_call: TRBD2; cdr3_nt: TGCGCCAGCAGCTTGGAAGGGACTAGCGATATGGAGACCCAGTACTTC; cdr3_aa: CASSLEGTSDMETQYF
j_call: TRBJ2-7; v_call: TRBV9; clone_size: few; d_call: TRBD1; cdr3_nt: TGTGCCAGCAGCGTGAATGGACAGGGAGCCTACGAGCAGTACTTC; cdr3_aa: CASSVNGQGAYEQYF
j_call: TRBJ2-4; v_call: TRBV2; clone_size: .; d_call: .; cdr3_nt: TGTGCCAGCAGTGCCAAGAGACTAGAGTACATTCAGTACTTC; cdr3_aa: CASSAKRLEYIQYF
j_call: TRBJ2-7; v_call: TRBV7-9; clone_size: .; d_call: TRBD1; cdr3_nt: TGTGCCAGCAGCTCCCGACAGGGCCCCTACGAGCAGTACTTC; cdr3_aa: CASSSRQGPYEQYF
j_call: TRBJ2-3; v_call: TRBV9; clone_size: few; d_call: TRBD2; cdr3_nt: TGTGCCAGCAACTCGGGGGGGCGCACAGATACGCAGTATTTT; cdr3_aa: CASNSGGRTDTQYF
j_call: TRBJ2-5; v_call: TRBV12-5; clone_size: few; d_call: TRBD2; cdr3_nt: TGTGCTAGTGGTTTGGTAGTCGGGACTAGCATTCAGACCCAGTACTTC; cdr3_aa: CASGLVVGTSIQTQYF
j_call: TRBJ1-2; v_call: TRBV19; clone_size: few; d_call: .; cdr3_nt: TGTGCCACGACACTGGGGGGCTATGGCTACACCTTC; cdr3_aa: CATTLGGYGYTF
j_call: TRBJ1-2; v_call: TRBV5-1; clone_size: few; d_call: .; cdr3_nt: TGCGCCAGCAGCGCCGCTGGGGGGGAAAATGGCTACACCTTC; cdr3_aa: CASSAAGGENGYTF
j_call: TRBJ1-1; v_call: TRBV7-3; clone_size: few; d_call: .; cdr3_nt: TGTGCCAGCAGCTCGTCACAGGGAAGTCGAGCTTTCTTT; cdr3_aa: CASSSSQGSRAFF
j_call: TRBJ2-2; v_call: TRBV5-6; clone_size: few; d_call: .; cdr3_nt: TGTGCCAGCAGCTCCCTGGGGCGCGGCACCGGGGAGCTGTTTTTT; cdr3_aa: CASSSLGRGTGELFF
j_call: TRBJ1-1; v_call: TRBV5-4; clone_size: few; d_call: .; cdr3_nt: TGTGCCAGCAGTCGGTTGAACACTGAAGCTTTCTTT; cdr3_aa: CASSRLNTEAFF
j_call: TRBJ2-3; v_call: TRBV4-1; clone_size: .; d_call: TRBD1; cdr3_nt: TGCGCCAGCAGCCCACAGGGGGCTTGGGATACGCAGTATTTT; cdr3_aa: CASSPQGAWDTQYF
j_call: TRBJ2-4; v_call: TRBV27; clone_size: .; d_call: .; cdr3_nt: TGTGCCAGCAGTTTAGACAGAAAAAACATTCAGTACTTC; cdr3_aa: CASSLDRKNIQYF
j_call: TRBJ2-3; v_call: TRBV11-1; clone_size: .; d_call: TRBD2; cdr3_nt: TGTGCCAGCAGCCGATCACGACTAGCGGTATACACAGATACGCAGTATTTT; cdr3_aa: CASSRSRLAVYTDTQYF
j_call: TRBJ1-1; v_call: TRBV5-6; clone_size: few; d_call: TRBD1; cdr3_nt: TGTGCCAGCAGCTTCCTTACAGGGGACACTGAAGCTTTCTTT; cdr3_aa: CASSFLTGDTEAFF
j_call: TRBJ1-2; v_call: TRBV7-2; clone_size: few; d_call: .; cdr3_nt: TGTGCCAGCAGCTTAGCGGGGGACTATTATGGCTACACCTTC; cdr3_aa: CASSLAGDYYGYTF
j_call: TRBJ2-2; v_call: TRBV5-1; clone_size: few; d_call: .; cdr3_nt: TGCGCCAGCAGCTTTGGCAGGGGGAACACCGGGGAGCTGTTTTTT; cdr3_aa: CASSFGRGNTGELFF
j_call: TRBJ2-3; v_call: TRBV5-4; clone_size: .; d_call: TRBD2; cdr3_nt: TGTGCCAGCAGACGGTCTCTGGGACTAGTTAGCACAGATACGCAGTATTTT; cdr3_aa: CASRRSLGLVSTDTQYF
j_call: TRBJ2-3; v_call: TRBV6-5; clone_size: .; d_call: .; cdr3_nt: TGTGCCAGCAGTCGGGGCACAGATACGCAGTATTTT; cdr3_aa: CASSRGTDTQYF
j_call: TRBJ1-2; v_call: TRBV5-6; clone_size: few; d_call: .; cdr3_nt: TGTGCCAGCAGCTTGGGTACAGGGCGGAACTATGGCTACACCTTC; cdr3_aa: CASSLGTGRNYGYTF
j_call: TRBJ2-6; v_call: TRBV5-1; clone_size: .; d_call: TRBD1; cdr3_nt: TGCGCCAGCAGCTTGGTCGGCCCACAGGGGGGAGTTTCTGGGGCCAACGTCCTGACTTTC; cdr3_aa: CASSLVGPQGGVSGANVLTF
j_call: TRBJ1-4; v_call: TRBV30; clone_size: .; d_call: TRBD1; cdr3_nt: TGTGCCTGGGGGACAGGGTTAAGTGAAAAACTGTTTTTT; cdr3_aa: CAWGTGLSEKLFF
j_call: TRBJ1-3; v_call: TRBV5-6; clone_size: few; d_call: .; cdr3_nt: TGTGCCAGCAGCTTGGCTGTCTCGAGGGATGGTGGAAACACCATATATTTT; cdr3_aa: CASSLAVSRDGGNTIYF
j_call: TRBJ2-7; v_call: TRBV5-1; clone_size: .; d_call: .; cdr3_nt: TGCGCCAGCAGCTTCCGGCGAGGCGCGGGCTACGAGCAGTACTTC; cdr3_aa: CASSFRRGAGYEQYF
j_call: TRBJ1-1; v_call: TRBV7-9; clone_size: .; d_call: TRBD1; cdr3_nt: TGTGCCGGGACAGGGGGCGCGGGCACTGAAGCTTTCTTT; cdr3_aa: CAGTGGAGTEAFF
j_call: TRBJ1-3; v_call: TRBV30; clone_size: few; d_call: .; cdr3_nt: TGTGCCGGGCAGGGAGGTTTTGGAAACACCATATATTTT; cdr3_aa: CAGQGGFGNTIYF
j_call: TRBJ2-7; v_call: TRBV10-1; clone_size: .; d_call: TRBD1; cdr3_nt: TGCGCCATTCTGGACAGGGCCATCTCCTACGAGCAGTACTTC; cdr3_aa: CAILDRAISYEQYF
j_call: TRBJ1-4; v_call: TRBV5-1; clone_size: few; d_call: .; cdr3_nt: TGCGCCAGCAGCTTGCTTCCGGGGGGTCAAGAAAAACTGTTTTTT; cdr3_aa: CASSLLPGGQEKLFF
j_call: TRBJ2-2; v_call: TRBV7-9; clone_size: .; d_call: TRBD1; cdr3_nt: TGTGCCAGCAGCTTTCCGGGACAGGGGGCGAACACCGGGGAGCTGTTTTTT; cdr3_aa: CASSFPGQGANTGELFF
j_call: TRBJ1-1; v_call: TRBV29-1; clone_size: .; d_call: .; cdr3_nt: TGCAGCGTTGTTGGCACAGATCACAACACTGAAGCTTTCTTT; cdr3_aa: CSVVGTDHNTEAFF
j_call: TRBJ1-6; v_call: TRBV5-1; clone_size: few; d_call: .; cdr3_nt: TGCGCCAGCAGCTTGGGGGACAACTATAATTCACCCCTCCACTTT; cdr3_aa: CASSLGDNYNSPLHF
j_call: TRBJ2-3; v_call: TRBV10-1; clone_size: .; d_call: .; cdr3_nt: TGCGCCAGCAGTGAGTCGAGAGGGTTGGGCACAGATACGCAGTATTTT; cdr3_aa: CASSESRGLGTDTQYF
j_call: TRBJ2-4; v_call: TRBV30; clone_size: .; d_call: TRBD2; cdr3_nt: TGTGCCTGGAGCCCTTCCCGACTAAGCGGGAGAGGGAACATTCAGTACTTC; cdr3_aa: CAWSPSRLSGRGNIQYF
j_call: TRBJ2-7; v_call: TRBV30; clone_size: .; d_call: TRBD2; cdr3_nt: TGTGCCTACGGGAGGGCCTACGAGCAGTACTTC; cdr3_aa: CAYGRAYEQYF
j_call: TRBJ2-5; v_call: TRBV19; clone_size: .; d_call: .; cdr3_nt: TGTGCCAGTAGTATACAGGGGCGGACGAAGACCCAGTACTTC; cdr3_aa: CASSIQGRTKTQYF